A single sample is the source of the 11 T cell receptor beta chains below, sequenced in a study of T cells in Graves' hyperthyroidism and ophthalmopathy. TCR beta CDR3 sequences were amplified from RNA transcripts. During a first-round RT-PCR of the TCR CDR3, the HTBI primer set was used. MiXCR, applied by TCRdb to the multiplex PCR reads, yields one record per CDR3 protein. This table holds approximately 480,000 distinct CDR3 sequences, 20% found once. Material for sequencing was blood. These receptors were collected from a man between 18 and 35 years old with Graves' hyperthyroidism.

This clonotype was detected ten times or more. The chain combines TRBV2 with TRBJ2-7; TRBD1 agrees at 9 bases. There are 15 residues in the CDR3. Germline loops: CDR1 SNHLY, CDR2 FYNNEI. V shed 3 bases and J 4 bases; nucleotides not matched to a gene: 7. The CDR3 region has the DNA TGTGCCAGCAGTGAGCCCGGGACAGGGACTTACGAGCAGTACTTC. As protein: CASSEPGTGTYEQYF.

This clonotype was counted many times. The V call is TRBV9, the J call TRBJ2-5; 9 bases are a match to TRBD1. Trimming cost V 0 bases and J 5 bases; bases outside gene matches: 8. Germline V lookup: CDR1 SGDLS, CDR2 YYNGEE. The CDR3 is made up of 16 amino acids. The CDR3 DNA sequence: TGTGCCAGCAGCGTAGGAGCCGGACAGGGGCAGGAGACCCAGTACTTC. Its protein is CASSVGAGQGQETQYF. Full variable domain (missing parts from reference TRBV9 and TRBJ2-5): DSGVTQTPKHLITATGQRVTLRCSPRSGDLSVYWYQQSLDQGLQFLIQYYNGEERAKGNILERFSAQQFPDLHSELNLSSLELGDSALYFCASSVGAGQGQETQYFGPGTRLLVL.

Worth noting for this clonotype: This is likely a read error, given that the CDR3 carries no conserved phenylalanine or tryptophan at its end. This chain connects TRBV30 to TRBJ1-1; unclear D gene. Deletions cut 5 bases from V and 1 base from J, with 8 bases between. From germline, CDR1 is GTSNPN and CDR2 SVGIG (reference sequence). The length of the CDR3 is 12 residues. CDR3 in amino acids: CAWGPGNTEAFY. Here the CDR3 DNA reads TGTGCCTGGGGACCTGGGAACACTGAAGCTTTCTAT.

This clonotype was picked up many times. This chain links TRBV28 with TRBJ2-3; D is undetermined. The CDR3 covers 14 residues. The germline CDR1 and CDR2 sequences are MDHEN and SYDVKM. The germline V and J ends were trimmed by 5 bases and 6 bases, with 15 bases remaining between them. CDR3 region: CASSLPLMGDTQYF. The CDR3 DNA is TGTGCCAGCAGTCTTCCCCTGATGGGTGATACGCAGTATTTT.

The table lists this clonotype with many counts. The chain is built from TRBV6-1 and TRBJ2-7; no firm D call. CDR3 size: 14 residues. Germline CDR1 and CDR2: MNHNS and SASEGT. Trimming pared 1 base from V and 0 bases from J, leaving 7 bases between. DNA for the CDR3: TGTGCCAGCAGTGAAGGGGTTGCCTCCTACGAGCAGTACTTC. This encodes CASSEGVASYEQYF.

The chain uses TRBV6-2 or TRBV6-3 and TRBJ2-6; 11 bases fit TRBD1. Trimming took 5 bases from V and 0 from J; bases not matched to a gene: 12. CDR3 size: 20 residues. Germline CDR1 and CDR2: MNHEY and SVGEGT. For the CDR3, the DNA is TGTGCCAGCAGTATACCGGGACAGGGGGGGCCCACCTCTGGGGCCAACGTCCTGACTTTC. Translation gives CASSIPGQGGPTSGANVLTF.

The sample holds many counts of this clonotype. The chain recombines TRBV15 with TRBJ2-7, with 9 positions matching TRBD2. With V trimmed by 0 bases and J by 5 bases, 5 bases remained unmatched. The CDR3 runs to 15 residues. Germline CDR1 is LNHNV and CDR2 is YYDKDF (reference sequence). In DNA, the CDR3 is TGTGCCACCAGCAGAGATAGCGGGGGATCCCACGAGCAGTACTTC. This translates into CATSRDSGGSHEQYF.

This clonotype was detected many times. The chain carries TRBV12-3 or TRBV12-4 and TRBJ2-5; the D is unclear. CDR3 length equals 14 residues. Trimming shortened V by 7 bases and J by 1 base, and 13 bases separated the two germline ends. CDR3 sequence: CASTDADIQETQYF. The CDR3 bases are TGTGCCAGCACCGACGCTGACATCCAAGAGACCCAGTACTTC.

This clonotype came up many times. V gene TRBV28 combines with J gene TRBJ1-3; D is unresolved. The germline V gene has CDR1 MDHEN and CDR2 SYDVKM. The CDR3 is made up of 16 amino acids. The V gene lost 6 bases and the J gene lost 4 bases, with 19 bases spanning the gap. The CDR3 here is CASRETGPRGGNTIYF. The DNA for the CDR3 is TGTGCCAGCAGAGAGACCGGGCCGCGAGGAGGAAACACCATATATTTT. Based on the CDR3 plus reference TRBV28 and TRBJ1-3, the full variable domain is DVKVTQSSRYLVKRTGEKVFLECVQDMDHENMFWYRQDPGLGLRLIYFSYDVKMKEKGDIPEGYSVSREKKERFSLILESASTNQTSMYLCASRETGPRGGNTIYFGEGSWLTVV.

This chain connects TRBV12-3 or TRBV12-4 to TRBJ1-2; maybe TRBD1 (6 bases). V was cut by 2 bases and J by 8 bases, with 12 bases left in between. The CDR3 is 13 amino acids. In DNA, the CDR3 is TGTGCCAGCAGTTTACTACAGGGAATGGGCTACACCTTC. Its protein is CASSLLQGMGYTF.

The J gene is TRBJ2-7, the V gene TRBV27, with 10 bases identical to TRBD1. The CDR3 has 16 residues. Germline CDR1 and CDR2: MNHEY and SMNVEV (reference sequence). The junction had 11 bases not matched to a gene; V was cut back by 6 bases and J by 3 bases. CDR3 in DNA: TGTGCCAGCAGCCGGACAGGGGGAGGCTACTACTACGAGCAGTACTTC. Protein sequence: CASSRTGGGYYYEQYF.